The source of this TCR beta chain is a study of T-cell memory formation after mild COVID-19. Whole-study context: Largely donor-specific TCR clusters were found.

TCRdb reanalysed the 5' RACE reads using MiXCR and keeps one entry per CDR3 protein. This sample carries about 350,000 distinct CDR3 sequences, under 25% of them seen once, and the ten largest clones take around a fifth. Germline lookup yields CDR1 SGHTA and CDR2 FQGNSA. This CDR3 contains 12 residues. V lost 5 bases and J 7 bases, leaving 12 bases between the germline ends. This clonotype was seen a handful of times. The chain uses TRBV7-2 and TRBJ2-7; no clear D. The material sequenced was PBMCs or a T cell subset sorted from them (not recorded which). The sequence derives from a man younger than 35 who had mild COVID-19 (a few samples of this study predate the infection). Cell type and time point are not known. For the CDR3, the DNA is TGTGCCAGCAGCACGAGAGTGGGAGAGCAGTACTTC. This sequence encodes CASSTRVGEQYF.